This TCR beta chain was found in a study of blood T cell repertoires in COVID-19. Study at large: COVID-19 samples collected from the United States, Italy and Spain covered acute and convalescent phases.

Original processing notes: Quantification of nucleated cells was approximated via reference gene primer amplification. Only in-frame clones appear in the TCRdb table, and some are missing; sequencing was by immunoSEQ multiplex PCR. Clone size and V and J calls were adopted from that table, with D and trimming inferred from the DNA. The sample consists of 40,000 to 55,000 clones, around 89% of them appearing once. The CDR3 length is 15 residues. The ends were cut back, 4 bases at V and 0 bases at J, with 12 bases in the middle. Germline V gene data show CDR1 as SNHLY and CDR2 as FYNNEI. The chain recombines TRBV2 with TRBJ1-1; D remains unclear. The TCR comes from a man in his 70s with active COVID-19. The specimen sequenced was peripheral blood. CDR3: CASSVPLTVNTEAFF. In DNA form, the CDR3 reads TGTGCCAGCAGTGTTCCCCTCACGGTGAACACTGAAGCTTTCTTT.